The T cell receptor beta chain under discussion was sequenced for a study of blood T cell repertoires in COVID-19. Study as a whole: In each case, the material was cDNA or gDNA derived from T cells, B-cell-depleted T cells, or PBMCs.

Sequenced by immunoSEQ multiplex PCR; TCRdb stores in-frame clones only, minus some. The table records 200,000 to 250,000 clones, 82% of them present only once. This clonotype was sampled from a woman aged 70-85 years with COVID-19, enrolled during active disease. Sequencing was performed on peripheral blood.

For the CDR3, the DNA is TGTGCCTGGAACGGAGTGGGGGCAAAAGCCACAGATACGCAGTATTTT. Its translation is CAWNGVGAKATDTQYF. V and J are TRBV30 and TRBJ2-3, with D maybe TRBD1 (6 bases). The V end was cut by 4 bases, the J end by 2 bases, with 19 bases between. The CDR3 sequence is 16 residues long. Per germline, CDR1 GTSNPN and CDR2 SVGIG (reference sequence).